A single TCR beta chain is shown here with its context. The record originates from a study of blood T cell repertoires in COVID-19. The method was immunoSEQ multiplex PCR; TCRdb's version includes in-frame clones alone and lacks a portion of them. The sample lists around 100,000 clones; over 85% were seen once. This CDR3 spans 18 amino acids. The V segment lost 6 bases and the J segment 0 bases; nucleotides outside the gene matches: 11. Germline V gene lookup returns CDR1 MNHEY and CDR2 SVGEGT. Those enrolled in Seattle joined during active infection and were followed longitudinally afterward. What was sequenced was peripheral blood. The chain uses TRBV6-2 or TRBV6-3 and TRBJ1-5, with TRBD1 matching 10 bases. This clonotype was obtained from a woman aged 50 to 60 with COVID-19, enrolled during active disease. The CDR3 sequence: CASSSPGTGVYSNQPQHF. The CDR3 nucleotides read TGTGCCAGCAGCTCCCCCGGGACAGGGGTATATAGCAATCAGCCCCAGCATTTT.